The 20 T cell receptor beta chains reported below all come from one sample, sequenced in a study of glioma-infiltrating T cells after dendritic cell vaccination. The repertoire was sequenced with immunoSEQ multiplex PCR; TCRdb's copy has only in-frame clones and lacks some. The sample lists around 97,000 clones; roughly 76% were seen once. The sequencing here drew on blood, taken before dendritic cell vaccination. All receptors come from a human donor with glioblastoma.

This clone was recorded a few times. The J gene is TRBJ2-5, the V gene TRBV18, with TRBD2 matching over 7 bases. The length of the CDR3 is 15 residues. With V trimmed by 0 bases and J by 2 bases, 3 bases remained unmatched. From germline, CDR1 is KGHSH and CDR2 LQKENI. The CDR3 DNA reads TGTGCCAGCTCACCACCTGGCGGGGGACAAGAGACCCAGTACTTC. The encoded protein is CASSPPGGGQETQYF.

This clone has more than one count but fewer than ten. The V gene is TRBV5-1, the J gene TRBJ2-5; 10 bases match TRBD2. The DNA matches TRBJ2-7 better at its end, which makes the J call doubtful. The CDR3 extends over 14 amino acids. The germline V gene has CDR1 SGHRS and CDR2 YFSETQ. The CDR3 nucleotides read TGCGCCAGCAGCTCCGGACTAGCGGATTACGAGCAGTACTTC. Its protein product is CASSSGLADYEQYF.

The J gene is TRBJ2-7, the V gene TRBV7-9; 9 nucleotides agree with TRBD1. CDR1 SEHNR and CDR2 FQNEAQ come from the germline V gene (reference sequence). J was trimmed by 4 bases and V by 0 bases; bases with no gene match: 7. This CDR3 is built from 16 residues. CDR3 in amino acids: CASSLALRQGEYEQYF. In nucleotides, the CDR3 is TGTGCCAGCAGCTTAGCTCTACGACAGGGGGAATACGAGCAGTACTTC.

The gene calls are TRBV30 and TRBJ1-2, with no clear D. Trimming left V 7 bases short and J 4 bases short, with 7 bases between. This CDR3 spans 10 amino acids. Germline CDR1 GTSNPN, CDR2 SVGIG (reference sequence). CDR3 amino acids: CAFQFYGYTF. The CDR3 DNA reads as TGTGCCTTCCAGTTCTATGGCTACACCTTC.

V is TRBV19 and J is TRBJ1-5, with TRBD1 identical over 7 bases. Germline trimming cut 3 bases from V and 4 bases from J; bases unmatched to any gene: 18. The germline V gene has CDR1 LNHDA and CDR2 SQIVND (reference sequence). This CDR3 region has 19 residues. CDR3 bases: TGTGCCAGTAGTATTTTCTCCAATCACCCGGGACAGCTGAATCAGCCCCAGCATTTT. Translation: CASSIFSNHPGQLNQPQHF.

To note about this clone: One junction end does not reproduce the germline sequence, and a read error may be involved. The chain employs TRBV7-7 and TRBJ2-1; the D gene is possibly TRBD2 (6 bases). Germline CDR1 SSHAT, CDR2 FNYEAQ (reference sequence). This CDR3 is built from 16 residues. As DNA, the CDR3 is TGTGCTAGCAGCTTAGCGGTAGCCTTCCCGAACAATGAGCAGTTCTTC. This codes for CASSLAVAFPNNEQFF.

The chain couples TRBV10-2 to TRBJ1-1; the D is unclear. Germline V gene data show CDR1 as WSHSY and CDR2 as SAAADI. Trimming cost V 10 bases and J 4 bases, with 10 bases left between them. The CDR3 spans 11 residues. CDR3 protein: CATSLSTEAFF. The CDR3 region has the DNA TGCGCCACCTCTTTGTCCACTGAAGCTTTCTTT.

This chain joins TRBV7-9 and TRBJ1-1, with D possibly being TRBD1 (5 bases). V lost 5 bases, J lost 0 bases, and 10 bases lay in between. The germline V gene has CDR1 SEHNR and CDR2 FQNEAQ (reference sequence). This CDR3 has 14 residues. The CDR3 DNA sequence: TGTGCCAGCAGCGCGGGACGGTTGAACACTGAAGCTTTCTTT. Encoded protein: CASSAGRLNTEAFF.

The genes are TRBV7-2 and TRBJ1-2; D might be TRBD1 (6 bases). CDR1 SGHTA and CDR2 FQGNSA come from the germline V gene. The CDR3 has 13 residues. V gave up 5 bases and J gave up 4 bases, with 11 bases separating them. DNA for the CDR3: TGTGCCAGCAGCCCAGGACAGTTCTATGGCTACACCTTC. Its translation: CASSPGQFYGYTF.

J is TRBJ1-2 and V is TRBV27, with unresolved D. The germline V and J ends were trimmed by 6 bases and 6 bases, with 11 bases remaining between them. This CDR3 is built from 12 residues. Germline V CDR1 and CDR2: MNHEY, SMNVEV (reference sequence). The CDR3 reads CASREGFDGYTF. DNA of the CDR3: TGTGCCAGCAGAGAGGGATTCGATGGCTACACCTTC.

V and J are TRBV6-1 and TRBJ1-4; TRBD1 agrees at 7 bases. This CDR3 contains 15 residues. Germline loops: CDR1 MNHNS, CDR2 SASEGT. With V trimmed by 6 bases and J by 4 bases, 8 bases remained unmatched. CDR3 in DNA: TGTGCCAGCAGGGACCGGGACAGCCTTAATGAAAAACTGTTTTTT. Its translation: CASRDRDSLNEKLFF.

The sample holds one count of this clone. The chain uses TRBV9 and TRBJ2-5; 7 bases are a match to TRBD2. Unmatched junction bases numbered 3, after V lost 0 bases and J lost 4 bases. The CDR3 runs to 14 residues. CDR1 SGDLS and CDR2 YYNGEE come from the germline V gene. The CDR3 loop reads CASSVGGGGETQYF. CDR3 nucleotides: TGTGCCAGCAGCGTAGGCGGGGGTGGAGAGACCCAGTACTTC.

The chain recombines TRBV5-4 with TRBJ1-2, with TRBD1 identical over 7 bases. V was clipped by 3 bases and J by 5 bases; unmatched bases: 4. The CDR3 contains 13 residues. CDR1 is SGHNT, CDR2 YYREEE, per germline (reference sequence). In DNA, the CDR3 is TGTGCCAGCAGCTACACAGGGGAATATGGCTACACCTTC. Translated, it gives CASSYTGEYGYTF.

J is TRBJ1-6 and V is TRBV15; no clear D. Germline V gene data show CDR1 as LNHNV and CDR2 as YYDKDF (reference sequence). The CDR3 contains 16 residues. The V end lost 0 bases, the J end lost 5 bases, and 11 bases lay between the germline ends. CDR3 sequence (DNA): TGTGCCACCAGCAGAGACCCCCTGCAGAATAATTCACCCCTCCACTTT. Protein: CATSRDPLQNNSPLHF.

The chain is built from TRBV5-6 and TRBJ1-3; 7 positions match TRBD1. J lost 0 bases, V lost 4 bases, and 13 bases had no gene match. This CDR3 is built from 18 residues. Germline CDR1 is SGHDT and CDR2 is YYEEEE. The CDR3 DNA reads as TGTGCCAGCAGCCGTTCGACAGGGCCCCTCGACTCTGGAAACACCATATATTTT. Protein product: CASSRSTGPLDSGNTIYF.

The J gene is TRBJ2-5, the V gene TRBV5-4, with 10 bases fitting TRBD1. The assigned J gene may be wrong: the sequence end matches TRBJ2-7 better. The CDR3 is 15 residues long. The germline V gene has CDR1 SGHNT and CDR2 YYREEE (reference sequence). The CDR3 DNA reads TGTGCCAGCAGCCAACCCGGGACAGGGGACTACGAGCAGTACTTC. Amino acid sequence: CASSQPGTGDYEQYF.

Comments on this clone: Other DNA sequences within the sample encode an identical CDR3. This chain connects TRBV2 to TRBJ2-7; 13 bases match TRBD2. Trimming took 4 bases from V and 2 from J; bases not matched to a gene: 8. The V gene's germline CDR1 is SNHLY and CDR2 FYNNEI. The CDR3 is made up of 17 amino acids. In DNA, the CDR3 is TGTGCCAGCAGTGGATTGACTAGCGGGGGGCCCGCCTACGAGCAGTACTTC. Protein product: CASSGLTSGGPAYEQYF. The full variable domain, its missing parts supplied by reference TRBV2 and TRBJ2-7, is EPEVTQTPSHQVTQMGQEVILRCVPISNHLYFYWYRQILGQKVEFLVSFYNNEISEKSEIFDDQFSVERPDGSNFTLKIRSTKLEDSAMYFCASSGLTSGGPAYEQYFGPGTRLTVT.

The J gene is TRBJ2-3, the V gene TRBV7-2; 9 bases are shared with TRBD1. Germline lookup yields CDR1 SGHTA and CDR2 FQGNSA. Trimming at V came to 3 bases and at J to 2 bases, leaving 12 bases not matched to a gene. The CDR3 spans 18 residues. The CDR3 DNA reads TGTGCCAGCAGCTTGAGGCCTTGGGGACAGGGCCTCACAGATACGCAGTATTTT. As protein: CASSLRPWGQGLTDTQYF.

J is TRBJ2-1 and V is TRBV7-2; TRBD2 agrees at 12 bases. Germline trimming cut 5 bases from V and 9 bases from J; bases unmatched to any gene: 8. CDR3 size: 15 residues. Germline V gives CDR1 SGHTA, CDR2 FQGNSA. The CDR3 region has the DNA TGTGCCAGCAGCCTCCAGACTAGCGGGGGCGGTGAGCAGTTCTTC. It translates to CASSLQTSGGGEQFF.

V gene TRBV27 combines with J gene TRBJ1-1; D gene ambiguous. V lost 6 bases to trimming and J lost 1 base, with 9 bases between them. The CDR3 sequence is 13 residues long. Germline values: CDR1 MNHEY, CDR2 SMNVEV (reference sequence). The CDR3 here is CASRPSRNTEAFF. The CDR3 DNA reads TGTGCCAGCAGGCCTAGCCGGAACACTGAAGCTTTCTTT.